A single sample is the source of the 14 T cell receptor beta chains below, sequenced in a study of blood T cell repertoires in COVID-19. Assay used: immunoSEQ multiplex PCR; TCRdb lists only in-frame clones, some missing. The sample lists about 33,000 clones; 86% were seen once. The sample was peripheral blood. Receptors were obtained from a woman older than 75 with active or convalescent COVID-19.

The chain carries TRBV19 and TRBJ2-1; 7 bases are a match to TRBD2. CDR1 LNHDA and CDR2 SQIVND come from the germline V gene (reference sequence). Unmatched junction bases numbered 7, after V lost 5 bases and J lost 0 bases. CDR3 length: 16 residues. CDR3 DNA: TGTGCCAGTAGTTCAAAAGCGGGGAGCTCCTACAATGAGCAGTTCTTC. It is translated as CASSSKAGSSYNEQFF.

CDR3 residues: CASSMEGRPYNEQFF. CDR3 nucleotide sequence: TGTGCCAGTAGTATGGAGGGGAGGCCCTACAATGAGCAGTTCTTC. This chain connects TRBV19 to TRBJ2-1, with TRBD2 as a possible D gene (6 bases). This CDR3 region has 15 residues. V was cut by 3 bases and J by 2 bases, with 11 bases left in between. Germline V lookup: CDR1 LNHDA, CDR2 SQIVND (reference sequence).

The V gene is TRBV6-6, the J gene TRBJ2-2; 7 bases fit TRBD1. J gave up 4 bases and V 5 bases, and 4 bases lay outside the gene matches. The CDR3 is made up of 14 amino acids. CDR1 is MNHNY and CDR2 is SVGAGI in the germline V gene (reference sequence). This chain's CDR3 is CASSTGVLTGELFF. The CDR3 DNA is TGTGCCAGCAGTACAGGGGTTCTCACCGGGGAGCTGTTTTTT.

The V and J genes are TRBV3-1 (or the pseudogene TRBV3-2) and TRBJ2-2, with 8 bases matching TRBD2. The V and J ends lost 4 bases and 4 bases, in that order; junction bases with no gene match: 8. CDR3 length equals 16 residues. Germline CDR1 reads LGHDT; CDR2 reads YNNKEL (reference sequence). The CDR3 DNA reads TGTGCCAGCAGCCGCCCCGGGGGGGGCGGCACCGGGGAGCTGTTTTTT. Protein product: CASSRPGGGGTGELFF.

The V and J genes are TRBV6-2 or TRBV6-3 and TRBJ2-7; TRBD1 agrees at 8 bases. After removal of 0 bases from V and 5 bases from J, the junction contained 9 bases not matched to a gene. There are 16 residues in the CDR3. Germline-derived CDR1 and CDR2 are MNHEY and SVGEGT. The CDR3 DNA follows: TGTGCCAGCAGTTACTCGGAGGACAGGGTAAACCACGAGCAGTACTTC. It translates to CASSYSEDRVNHEQYF.

The chain recombines TRBV7-3 with TRBJ2-5, with D maybe TRBD2 (6 bases). V lost 4 bases to trimming and J lost 3 bases, with 9 bases between them. CDR1 SGHTA and CDR2 FQGTGA come from the germline V gene. This CDR3 is built from 13 residues. The CDR3 sequence is CASSSRREETQYF. The CDR3 DNA follows: TGTGCCAGCAGCTCCCGGAGGGAAGAGACCCAGTACTTC.

The chain uses TRBV2 and TRBJ1-1; weak D call: TRBD1 (6 bases). The CDR3 is 16 amino acids. Germline CDR1 SNHLY, CDR2 FYNNEI. V lost 1 base and J 3 bases, leaving 15 bases between the germline ends. The CDR3 DNA is TGTGCCAGCAGTGAAGGAGGTAAGGGGGTTTACACTGAAGCTTTCTTT. As protein: CASSEGGKGVYTEAFF.

The gene calls are TRBV6-1 and TRBJ1-5, with D uncertain. V lost 0 bases and J lost 4, with 7 bases in between. CDR1 MNHNS and CDR2 SASEGT come from the germline V gene. CDR3 size: 14 residues. CDR3 nucleotides: TGTGCCAGCAGTGAAGCGAGCGCGAATCAGCCCCAGCATTTT. Residues: CASSEASANQPQHF.

The chain uses TRBV19 and TRBJ1-5, with D hard to call. With 3 bases removed from V and 2 bases from J, the gap between germline ends came to 11 bases. Looked up from germline, CDR1 is LNHDA and CDR2 is SQIVND (reference sequence). The CDR3 sequence is 15 residues long. In nucleotides, the CDR3 is TGTGCCAGTAGTATTGGTGGCAAAGGCAATCAGCCCCAGCATTTT. Its protein is CASSIGGKGNQPQHF.

The genes are TRBV7-2 and TRBJ2-2, with 8 nucleotides matching TRBD2. J was trimmed by 7 bases and V by 2 bases; bases with no gene match: 9. The CDR3 totals 16 residues. In germline, CDR1 is SGHTA, CDR2 FQGNSA. The CDR3 region has the DNA TGTGCCAGCAGCTTAAGACGAGCGGGAGTCGGCGGGGAGCTGTTTTTT. Translation: CASSLRRAGVGGELFF.

The V gene is TRBV5-1, the J gene TRBJ2-2, with TRBD1 identical over 7 bases. The germline V gene has CDR1 SGHRS and CDR2 YFSETQ. V lost 0 bases and J lost 7; bases outside the gene matches: 6. This CDR3 comprises 15 residues. The DNA for the CDR3 is TGCGCCAGCAGCTTGGGAGGGGGCGATATCGGGGAGCTGTTTTTT. It yields the protein CASSLGGGDIGELFF.

The chain combines TRBV3-1 (or the pseudogene TRBV3-2) with TRBJ1-2; 7 nucleotides match TRBD1. Germline V gene lookup returns CDR1 LGHDT and CDR2 YNNKEL (reference sequence). This CDR3 spans 17 amino acids. With 0 bases clipped from V and 5 bases from J, the junction kept 12 bases outside the gene matches. CDR3: CASSQDSPTGQRYGYTF. The CDR3 DNA sequence: TGTGCCAGCAGCCAAGATTCACCGACAGGGCAAAGGTATGGCTACACCTTC.

CDR3: CASSTGLARYTGELFF. CDR3 DNA sequence: TGTGCCAGCAGCACCGGACTAGCGCGTTATACCGGGGAGCTGTTTTTT. This chain connects TRBV9 to TRBJ2-2; TRBD2 agrees at 9 bases. CDR1 and CDR2 (germline): SGDLS, YYNGEE. CDR3 length equals 16 residues. V dropped 4 bases and J dropped 5; count of bases not matched to a gene: 9.

The V gene is TRBV7-9, the J gene TRBJ2-3; 10 bases line up with TRBD2. CDR1 is SEHNR, CDR2 FQNEAQ, per germline (reference sequence). With V trimmed by 6 bases and J by 2 bases, 2 bases remained unmatched. The length of the CDR3 is 14 residues. The CDR3 is CASSTSGATDTQYF. The CDR3 DNA reads as TGTGCCAGCAGTACTAGCGGGGCCACAGATACGCAGTATTTT.